Below are 25 T cell receptor beta chains sequenced from a single sample in a study of OX40 agonist ivuxolimab in advanced cancers. The protocol was immunoSEQ multiplex PCR, while the TCRdb copy is restricted to in-frame clones and leaves out a portion. The data contain about 66,000 clones, 90% to 95% of them singletons. Sequenced here: CD4+ or CD8+ T cells sorted from blood, sampled in a trial of the OX40 agonist ivuxolimab. These receptors all stem from an adult with an advanced solid tumor such as melanoma, head and neck, liver or kidney cancer.

The gene calls are TRBV28 and TRBJ2-2; TRBD1 matches 7 bases. Trimming removed 1 base from V and 5 bases from J; junction bases left unmatched: 22. This CDR3 has 21 residues. Germline CDR1 and CDR2: MDHEN and SYDVKM. The CDR3 region is CASSLSLFWGGRTGGTGELFF. The CDR3 DNA follows: TGTGCCAGCAGTTTATCGCTTTTTTGGGGCGGTAGGACAGGTGGGACCGGGGAGCTGTTTTTT.

This sequence joins TRBV6-5 and TRBJ1-2, with a possible D match to TRBD1 (6 bases). Trimming took 10 bases from V and 0 from J, leaving 15 bases between them. CDR3 length: 14 amino acids. Germline V gene data show CDR1 as MNHEY and CDR2 as SVGAGI. The CDR3 coding sequence is TGTGCCACCCAAAGGACAGCTACTAACTATGGCTACACCTTC. Translated: CATQRTATNYGYTF.

This chain connects TRBV5-1 to TRBJ1-1, with TRBD1 matching over 7 bases. Germline CDR1 and CDR2: SGHRS and YFSETQ. The CDR3 sequence is 14 residues long. J was trimmed by 1 base and V by 4 bases; bases with no gene match: 4. CDR3 sequence: CASSPRQGNTEAFF. The CDR3, as DNA: TGCGCCAGCAGCCCCAGACAGGGGAACACTGAAGCTTTCTTT.

The CDR3 nucleotides are TGCGCCAGCAGCGAATTGCAGGGATCGGCAGATACGCAGTATTTT. This sequence encodes CASSELQGSADTQYF. The rearrangement joins TRBV5-1 to TRBJ2-3, with a weak D call TRBD1 (5 bases). Trimming left V 4 bases short and J 4 bases short, with 16 bases between. The CDR3 loop spans 15 amino acids. Germline-derived CDR1 and CDR2 are SGHRS and YFSETQ.

The chain carries TRBV27 and TRBJ2-5, with D unresolved. This CDR3 has 15 residues. The V gene's germline CDR1 is MNHEY and CDR2 SMNVEV (reference sequence). V was pared by 4 bases and J by 4 bases, with 16 bases between. The CDR3 DNA sequence: TGTGCCAGCAGTTCATTCCGGGCCTGGCCAGAGACCCAGTACTTC. This gives the protein CASSSFRAWPETQYF.

The V and J genes are TRBV6-5 and TRBJ2-1, with 10 positions matching TRBD2. The junction had 11 bases not matched to a gene; V was cut back by 8 bases and J by 7 bases. Per germline, CDR1 MNHEY and CDR2 SVGAGI. This CDR3 contains 15 residues. CDR3 nucleotide sequence: TGTGCCAGCCGAATTCTAGCGGGAGAGGGGAATGAGCAGTTCTTC. It is translated as CASRILAGEGNEQFF.

This chain joins TRBV30 and TRBJ2-7; 8 positions agree with TRBD1. With V trimmed by 2 bases and J by 12 bases, 15 bases remained unmatched. The CDR3 runs 14 residues. Per germline, CDR1 GTSNPN and CDR2 SVGIG (reference sequence). CDR3 amino acids: CAWSPYGQGGVRYF. CDR3 DNA: TGTGCCTGGAGTCCTTACGGACAGGGCGGCGTCCGGTACTTC.

The V gene is TRBV19, the J gene TRBJ2-5; D might be TRBD1 (7 bases). Trimming stripped 5 bases from V and 2 bases from J, with 18 bases between. This CDR3 contains 16 residues. Germline V gene sequence: CDR1 LNHDA, CDR2 SQIVND (reference sequence). The CDR3 here is CASSSRGHGRQETQYF. The DNA for the CDR3 is TGTGCCAGTAGTTCGAGGGGGCATGGGAGGCAAGAGACCCAGTACTTC.

The rearrangement joins TRBV19 to TRBJ2-3; 7 bases line up with TRBD1. V trimming: 5 bases; J trimming: 6 bases; junction bases outside the gene matches: 11. The CDR3 runs to 15 residues. Germline lookup yields CDR1 LNHDA and CDR2 SQIVND (reference sequence). This CDR3 reads CASSPDRALGDTQYF. In DNA, the CDR3 is TGTGCCAGTAGTCCCGACAGGGCCCTAGGGGATACGCAGTATTTT.

The V call is TRBV21-1, the J call TRBJ1-5. TRBV21-1 is a pseudogene. The CDR3 covers 11 residues. The CDR3, as DNA: TGTGCCAGCGCGGGGTGTCAGCCCCAGCATTTT. This codes for CASAGCQPQHF.

The chain recombines TRBV27 with TRBJ2-7, with 10 positions matching TRBD2. The length of the CDR3 is 15 residues. Germline V gene lookup returns CDR1 MNHEY and CDR2 SMNVEV (reference sequence). V gave up 6 bases and J gave up 5 bases; unmatched junction bases: 10. CDR3 in DNA: TGTGCCAGCAGGGGACTAGCGCCTGTATTCCACGAGCAGTACTTC. This translates into CASRGLAPVFHEQYF.

V gene TRBV5-1 combines with J gene TRBJ2-4; 11 positions agree with TRBD2. The length of the CDR3 is 17 residues. The germline CDR1 and CDR2 sequences are SGHRS and YFSETQ. Germline trimming cut 4 bases from V and 7 bases from J; bases unmatched to any gene: 13. The CDR3 loop is CASSTSLAGGTDNIQYF. For the CDR3, the DNA is TGCGCCAGCAGCACGTCTCTAGCGGGAGGAACGGACAACATTCAGTACTTC. Together with reference TRBV5-1 and TRBJ2-4, the CDR3 gives the full variable domain: KAGVTQTPRYLIKTRGQQVTLSCSPISGHRSVSWYQQTPGQGLQFLFEYFSETQRNKGNFPGRFSGRQFSNSRSEMNVSTLELGDSALYLCASSTSLAGGTDNIQYFGAGTRLSVL.

The chain has TRBV28 and TRBJ1-5; D remains unclear. The CDR3 has 12 residues. Per germline, CDR1 MDHEN and CDR2 SYDVKM. Deletions cut 9 bases from V and 1 base from J, with 7 bases between. The CDR3 protein is CASRRSNQPQHF. The DNA for the CDR3 is TGTGCCAGTAGACGGAGCAATCAGCCCCAGCATTTT.

Regarding this clone: One junction end does not reproduce the germline sequence, and a read error may be involved. V is TRBV15 and J is TRBJ2-3; D is perhaps TRBD1 or TRBD2 (5 bases each). The CDR3 spans 13 residues. Germline CDR1 is LNHNV and CDR2 is YYDKDF (reference sequence). Here the CDR3 reads CATSSRGTDTQYF. CDR3 in DNA: TGTGCCACCAGCAGCCGGGGCACCGATACGCAGTATTTT.

This clone was seen a handful of times. The chain joins TRBV6-5 to TRBJ1-2, with 9 bases aligning to TRBD1. The ends lost 6 bases at V and 8 bases at J; junction bases unmatched: 7. This CDR3 region has 13 residues. Germline CDR1 reads MNHEY; CDR2 reads SVGAGI. Written as DNA, the CDR3 is TGTGCCAGCAGCAGAACAGGGGGCTTCGGCTACACCTTC. Residues: CASSRTGGFGYTF.

This clone appeared once. The chain employs TRBV29-1 and TRBJ2-7; D not certain. V lost 4 bases and J 6 bases, leaving 10 bases between the germline ends. The CDR3 runs 11 residues. Germline values: CDR1 SQVTM, CDR2 ANQGSEA. CDR3 sequence: CSVGPFGEQYF. The CDR3 DNA reads TGCAGCGTTGGTCCTTTTGGCGAGCAGTACTTC.

This chain connects TRBV19 to TRBJ2-4; 12 bases align to TRBD2. This CDR3 is 20 amino acids long. The ends lost 0 bases at V and 1 base at J; junction bases unmatched: 10. Germline loops: CDR1 LNHDA, CDR2 SQIVND (reference sequence). Written as DNA, the CDR3 is TGTGCCAGTAGTATAGATGGACTAGCGGGATCGACATCGGCCAAAAACATTCAGTACTTC. The encoded protein is CASSIDGLAGSTSAKNIQYF.

This clone came up once. This chain connects TRBV7-2 to TRBJ2-3, with D possibly TRBD1 on 6 matching bases. V lost 3 bases, J lost 0 bases, and 13 bases lay in between. Germline CDR1 SGHTA, CDR2 FQGNSA. This CDR3 spans 16 amino acids. The CDR3 nucleotides are TGTGCCAGCAGCTTTCCCGGGACAACTAGCACAGATACGCAGTATTTT. Translating it yields CASSFPGTTSTDTQYF.

The gene calls are TRBV10-3 and TRBJ2-7; TRBD1 matches at 9 bases. The J segment lost 9 bases and the V segment lost 10 bases, leaving 10 bases of the junction unmatched. CDR3 length equals 12 residues. CDR1 and CDR2 from the germline V gene are ENHRY and SYGVKD. CDR3 region: CATRDRELLQYF. The CDR3 DNA sequence: TGTGCCACAAGGGACAGGGAACTCCTGCAGTACTTC.

This chain connects TRBV28 to TRBJ1-5, with no clear D. V shed 1 base and J shed 7 bases, with 14 bases lying between them. The germline V gene has CDR1 MDHEN and CDR2 SYDVKM. CDR3 length: 15 amino acids. The CDR3 protein is CASSLSGVVKQPQHF. In nucleotides, the CDR3 is TGTGCCAGCAGTTTATCCGGGGTAGTTAAACAGCCCCAGCATTTT.

In its sample, this clone was seen a few times. The chain carries TRBV19 and TRBJ1-1, with D uncertain. Germline-derived CDR1 and CDR2 are LNHDA and SQIVND (reference sequence). V was trimmed by 3 bases and J by 0 bases, leaving 2 bases between them. The CDR3 contains 12 residues. The CDR3 sequence is CASSMLNTEAFF. The CDR3 DNA reads as TGTGCCAGTAGTATGTTGAACACTGAAGCTTTCTTT.

The chain recombines TRBV5-1 with TRBJ2-3; TRBD2 matches at 8 bases. The CDR3 contains 16 residues. Germline-derived CDR1 and CDR2 are SGHRS and YFSETQ. Losses at the gene ends were 3 bases for V and 1 base for J; bases not matched to a gene: 7. The CDR3 loop reads CASSSSSGQGTDTQYF. Written as DNA, the CDR3 is TGCGCCAGCAGCTCGTCTAGCGGGCAGGGCACAGATACGCAGTATTTT.

CDR3 DNA: TGTGCCAGCAGCTTCGGGTCAAGTGGTGGCTACACCTTC. Its translation: CASSFGSSGGYTF. This chain connects TRBV7-2 to TRBJ1-2, with D uncertain. The CDR3 spans 13 residues. The germline CDR1 and CDR2 sequences are SGHTA and FQGNSA. With 3 bases removed from V and 7 bases from J, the gap between germline ends came to 12 bases.

The V gene is TRBV27, the J gene TRBJ2-5; maybe TRBD1 (6 bases). V dropped 6 bases and J dropped 5 bases, with 13 bases sitting between them. Germline assignment: CDR1 MNHEY and CDR2 SMNVEV (reference sequence). This CDR3 has 13 amino acids. The CDR3 DNA follows: TGTGCCAGCAGGAGAACAGGGCCCGAGACCCAGTACTTC. Translating it yields CASRRTGPETQYF.

The rearrangement links TRBV12-2 to TRBJ2-7; TRBD2, the table's D call, lacks a check against the DNA. TRBV12-2 is assigned pseudogene status. This CDR3 has 15 amino acids. The CDR3 loop is CASRSPTSGLYEQYF. The CDR3 DNA sequence: TGTGCAAGTCGCTCCCCCACTAGCGGTCTCTACGAGCAGTACTTC.